The T cell receptor beta chain described here comes from a study of CXCR3-negative and CXCR3-positive naive CD8 T cells (dated 2019 in TCRdb). Describing the broader study: In total, 120 million to 150 million TRB reads were obtained, corresponding to roughly 1.5 +/- 0.3 million reads per library. Data from around ten donors, pooled across two independent experiments, went into the diversity and physicochemical repertoire analyses. Naive subsets from about five donors and memory cells from 3 donors were included in the TRBV-TRBJ cluster analysis.

For each CD8+ T cell subset, flow sorting was done in triplicate, and roughly 330,000 cells per subset went directly into RLT lysis buffer. Using standard density gradient centrifugation, peripheral blood mononuclear cells were isolated from buffy coats. Total RNA was extracted from sorted cells using an RNeasy Mini Kit. No count is recorded, but by frequency this clonotype is medium-sized (0.01 to 0.1%). Its antigen has not been determined. Summary of the overall study and its limitations: Because CXCR3 expression was partially decreased after cryopreservation, freshly isolated PBMCs were used for most assays. Within the same donor, TRBV-TRBJ usage looked similar between naive CXCR3-negative and CXCR3-positive cells, but memory cells had distinct patterns. Both naive subsets had comparably high repertoire diversity, while memory CD8+ T cells had much lower repertoire diversity. Because surface CD5, which is linked to self-reactivity in mice, was comparable between the naive subsets, TCR interaction strength was also inferred from TRB CDR3 physicochemical properties.

Sequencing took place on a NextSeq 550. The Human TCR Profiling Kit (MiLaboratory) was used to make UMI-labeled 5' RACE TRB cDNA libraries. cDNA synthesis used the entire amount of extracted RNA, and PCR amplification then used the entire amount of cDNA produced. Libraries were prepared in parallel with an identical number of PCR cycles. Per the original workflow: With a requirement of at least two reads per UMI, MIGEC and MiXCR extracted about 50,000 +/- 10,000 unique UMI-labeled TRB cDNA molecules per library. Each library averaged around 40,000 +/- 10,000 functional in-frame TRB CDR3 nucleotide clonotypes without stop codons. After each sample was downsampled to 5000 UMI-labeled TRB molecules, VDJtools was used to calculate diversity metrics such as normalized Shannon-Wiener and Chao1. VDJtools computed clonotype-size-weighted physicochemical properties of the central five CDR3 residues: interaction energy, strength, volume and Kidera factor 4. The reads, reprocessed by TCRdb, yield one row per CDR3 protein sequence and no DNA. The V and J calls follow TCRdb's processing rather than the paper's. The data table for this sample lists tens of thousands of distinct CDR3 sequences. Roughly 14% of the sample is held by the ten biggest clonotypes.

The sequence derives from a human donor in good health. Some clones in this sample may be carry-over from other donors' samples. Sequences were obtained from memory CD8+ T cells from blood. This sample's cell subset or site label indicates: conventional CD8+ memory T cells (TMEM), sorted as controls.

The CDR3 has the sequence CASSRGENTEAFF. This receptor chain uses TRBV6-2 or TRBV6-3 and TRBJ1-1; TCRdb's D call of TRBD1 is untestable without DNA. Taken from cysteine to phenylalanine, the CDR3 has 13 residues. No DNA is listed. CDR1 and CDR2 are read off the germline V gene as MNHEY and SVGEGT.